A selection of T cell receptor beta chains follows, all from one sample in a study of PD-L1 blockade in urothelial cancer. Profiling relied on immunoSEQ multiplex PCR, and the TCRdb table lists in-frame clones only, not all of them. The top ten clones hold around 15% of a sample with some 43,000 clones, around 82% of them seen once. Here the sequenced sample was PBMCs, taken around atezolizumab (anti-PD-L1) treatment. Every receptor here comes from a man in his sixties with urothelial cancer. Each CDR3 is given with its conserved first and last residue. D genes are given only for firm matches. Where a row states a size, it is once, few, many or the class of an expanded clone; other rows omit it.

J gene,D gene,clone size,V gene,CDR3 DNA,CDR3 protein
TRBJ1-1,-,-,TRBV5-1,TGCGCCAGCAGCTTCAGGGACACCCGGCAAGGGGCTTTCTTT,CASSFRDTRQGAFF
TRBJ2-7,TRBD1,-,TRBV7-8,TGTGCCAGCAGCTTATTTCAGGGGGCGGTTCGGGACGAGCAGTACTTC,CASSLFQGAVRDEQYF
TRBJ2-3,TRBD1,once,TRBV7-9,TGTGCCAGCAGCCCCCGGGACAGGGGGCTAACAGATACGCAGTATTTT,CASSPRDRGLTDTQYF
TRBJ2-2,-,-,TRBV10-1,TGCGCCAGCAGTTGGACTCCGAACACCGGGGAGCTGTTTTTT,CASSWTPNTGELFF
TRBJ1-4,-,-,TRBV7-9,TGTGCCAGCAGCTCACCGACCCCGGGACTTAAGGAAAAACTGTTTTTT,CASSSPTPGLKEKLFF
TRBJ2-5,-,-,TRBV11-2,TGTGCCAGCAGCCCCAGGGGGGTTGGGGAGACCCAGTACTTC,CASSPRGVGETQYF
TRBJ2-7,TRBD2,-,TRBV28,TGTGCCAGCAGTGCCCCGACTAGCGGGAAGCAGGGAGTGCAGTACTTC,CASSAPTSGKQGVQYF
TRBJ2-7,TRBD2,-,TRBV29-1,TGCAGCGTTGTAGGGACTAGCGGGGCGAGCTCCTACGAGCAGTACTTC,CSVVGTSGASSYEQYF
TRBJ1-1,TRBD1,-,TRBV27,TGTGCCAGCAGGCGTTCTCAACAGGGGAGCACTGAAGCTTTCTTT,CASRRSQQGSTEAFF
TRBJ1-5,-,-,TRBV5-1,TGCGCCAGCAGGCCAGACAGTTATAGCAATCAGCCCCAGCATTTT,CASRPDSYSNQPQHF
TRBJ1-2,TRBD1,-,TRBV5-8,TGTGCCAGCAGCCTCCGGACAGGGGGACGCTATGGCTACACCTTC,CASSLRTGGRYGYTF
TRBJ1-4,TRBD1,-,TRBV19,TGTGCCAGTAGTACTTACAGGGGGCCTGATGAAAAACTGTTTTTT,CASSTYRGPDEKLFF
TRBJ2-2,-,-,TRBV19,TGTGCCAGTAGTATTATAGCGGGCAGGGGGCCCGGGGAGCTGTTTTTT,CASSIIAGRGPGELFF
TRBJ1-3,-,-,TRBV5-1,TGCGCCAGCAGCTTGGGTTCGCGGAGCTCTGGAAACACCATATATTTT,CASSLGSRSSGNTIYF
TRBJ2-7,-,-,TRBV15,TGTGCCACCAGCAGGGAAAGACAGGCCTACGAGCAGTACTTC,CATSRERQAYEQYF
TRBJ2-1,-,-,TRBV18,TGTGCCAGCTCACTAGAGGGCCCCCCCGGTGAGCAGTTCTTC,CASSLEGPPGEQFF
TRBJ1-2,-,-,TRBV19,TGTGCCAGTAGTATATTGGGCTTAAACTATGGCTACACCTTC,CASSILGLNYGYTF
TRBJ2-1,-,few,TRBV6-1,TGTGCCAGCAGTGAATTTGGCGGTCTAAGCTCCTACAATGAGCAGTTCTTC,CASSEFGGLSSYNEQFF
TRBJ2-3,TRBD2,-,TRBV10-3,TGTGCCATCCGGGGTGGCGGGAGAAGTACAGATACGCAGTATTTT,CAIRGGGRSTDTQYF
TRBJ1-2,-,few,TRBV28,TGTGCCAGCATCAGGTCTGGCTATGGCTACACCTTC,CASIRSGYGYTF
TRBJ1-5,-,-,TRBV5-1,TGCGCCAGCAGCTTGGCTGGGGGGAATCAGCCCCAGCATTTT,CASSLAGGNQPQHF
TRBJ2-7,TRBD1,-,TRBV6-1,TGTGCCAGCAGTGGGGACAGGAGCTCCTACGAGCAGTACTTC,CASSGDRSSYEQYF
TRBJ2-7,-,-,TRBV5-1,TGCGCCAGCAGCCGGGCAGGGGCCACGTACGAGCAGTACTTC,CASSRAGATYEQYF
TRBJ2-2,-,-,TRBV5-1,TGCGCCAGCAGTCCGACAGGGAACACCGGGGAGCTGTTTTTT,CASSPTGNTGELFF
TRBJ2-6,-,-,TRBV19,TGTGCCAGTAGTAGCAGACAGCCTCGACTCTCTGGGGCCAACGTCCTGACTTTC,CASSSRQPRLSGANVLTF
TRBJ2-6,-,-,TRBV27,TGTGCCAGCAGTTTACGGGTTTTACCGACTGGGGCCAACGTCCTGACTTTC,CASSLRVLPTGANVLTF
TRBJ2-1,TRBD2,few,TRBV6-4,TGTGCCAGCAGTTCCTGGACTAGCGGGAGGCTGGATGAGCAGTTCTTC,CASSSWTSGRLDEQFF
TRBJ1-5,-,-,TRBV6-1,TGTGCCAGCAGAGTGGCCCAGGGGAACAATCAGCCCCAGCATTTT,CASRVAQGNNQPQHF
TRBJ2-7,TRBD2,few,TRBV5-4,TGTGCCAGCAGCTTGGATCGCACTAGCGCCCACTACGAGCAGTACTTC,CASSLDRTSAHYEQYF
TRBJ1-4,-,-,TRBV4-3,TGCGCCAGCAGCCAACAAACGGGGTATTTAGAAAAACTGTTTTTT,CASSQQTGYLEKLFF
TRBJ2-1,TRBD2,few,TRBV6-4,TGTGCCAGCAGTGACGTCGGGGTAGCGGGGTACAATGAGCAGTTCTTC,CASSDVGVAGYNEQFF
TRBJ1-1,TRBD1,-,TRBV20-1,TGCAGTGCTTCAAAGACAGGGAAGGCTTTCTTT,CSASKTGKAFF
TRBJ2-5,-,-,TRBV5-1,TGCGCCAGCAGCGCCGGACAGCTAGCTTACCAAGAGACCCAGTACTTC,CASSAGQLAYQETQYF
TRBJ2-3,-,few,TRBV19,TGTGCCAGTAGTCTCTCCCGGGCGGGGAGCACAGATACGCAGTATTTT,CASSLSRAGSTDTQYF
TRBJ2-3,TRBD2,-,TRBV11-2,TGTGCCAGCAGCATACTAGCGCCAACGCAGTATTTT,CASSILAPTQYF
TRBJ1-5,-,-,TRBV19,TGTGCCAGTAGCCATCTAAATCAGCCCCAGCATTTT,CASSHLNQPQHF
TRBJ1-5,-,-,TRBV21-1,TGTGCCAGCAGCGCAACACAGGGGGACTTTAGCAATCAGCCCCAGCATTTT,CASSATQGDFSNQPQHF
TRBJ2-7,-,-,TRBV5-1,TGCGCCAGCAGCTTGGGGCAGGGCGGGAACGAGCAGTACTTC,CASSLGQGGNEQYF
TRBJ2-3,TRBD2,-,TRBV7-2,TGTGCCAGCAGCTACCGGACTAGCGGGGGGGCTTATACGCAGTATTTT,CASSYRTSGGAYTQYF
TRBJ2-1,-,-,TRBV2,TGTGCCAGCAGTGAAGACTATAATGAGCAGTTCTTC,CASSEDYNEQFF
TRBJ1-4,-,-,TRBV25-1,TGTGCCAGCAGTGAATTAGCAGGGCTTGAAAAACTGTTTTTT,CASSELAGLEKLFF